This TCR beta chain was identified during a study of molecular identifiers for immune sequencing clone quantification. Listed TCR primers, together with previously described methods, were used for the bulk TCR libraries. TCRdb re-analysed the PCR reads in MiXCR, keeping a single row per CDR3 protein. The sample lists 60,000 to 65,000 distinct CDR3 sequences, about 20% occurring once. For this clonotype: The junction and the germline gene differ at one end; a read error may be behind it.

The CDR3 consists of 15 residues. Germline CDR1 is MGHRA and CDR2 is YSYEKL. Specimen: naive CD8+ T cells from blood, with Jurkat cell RNA spiked in. As for subset: FACS-sorted CD8+CD4-CCR7+CD45RA+ naive T cells. The rearrangement joins TRBV4-1 to TRBJ2-3; 8 bases map to TRBD1. The sequence was obtained from a human donor in good health. Some libraries in this study had Jurkat cell RNA spiked in. The CDR3: CASGQGQGITDTQYF. Written as DNA, the CDR3 is TGCGCCAGCGGCCAAGGACAGGGAATCACGGATACGCAGTATTTT.